This TCR beta chain was observed in a study of blood T cell repertoires in COVID-19 (dated by TCRdb to about 2020). General notes on the study: The collaborator samples originated in the United States, Italy and Spain and spanned the acute and convalescent phases of COVID-19. The prospective study material was composed of cDNA or gDNA derived from T cells, B-cell-depleted T cells, or PBMCs. Deeply sampled blood TCRbeta repertoires from subjects exposed to, actively infected with, or recovered from COVID-19 were included in the dataset. The repertoires were made available in a free public database intended to serve as a resource for research on the immune response to SARS-CoV-2. The samples were drawn from the first 160 participants of the ongoing ImmuneRACE study and from over 950 subjects provided by 6 global collaborators. A de-identified subject ID, COVID-19 status, age in years and sex were almost always included in the sample metadata. Where available, HLA class I and class II types were obtained from metadata supplied by the sample provider rather than from assay-based typing.

Whole blood was collected in K2EDTA tubes by collaborating institutions according to the institutions' own protocols. Collaborator samples were shipped for TCRbeta analysis as frozen whole blood, isolated PBMCs, or DNA extracted from either sample type. Worth noting for this clone: The antigen it binds to is not known. No much larger clone is present one base from it, and per-base qualities are unavailable.

What the authors observed across the whole study: The amount of clinical and demographic metadata varied by source and participant and was provided uncurated.

TCRbeta CDR3 regions were amplified from genomic DNA using the immunoSEQ Assay, a bias-controlled multiplex PCR. The authors processed their data as follows. The number of nucleated cells in each sample was estimated by amplification of reference gene primers within the assay. Sequence reads were collapsed and filtered to measure the absolute abundance of every unique TCRbeta CDR3 rearrangement. For each sample, productive Simpson clonality was calculated by taking the square root of Simpson's diversity index across productive rearrangements. The clones in this table, taken by TCRdb from immuneACCESS, are in-frame only. Not every clone is retained; where verified, under half of the shortfall comes from an unresolved V gene, and the cause of the rest is unknown. V, J and clone size reflect that table, while D and trimming were determined from the DNA. The sample table lists hundreds of thousands of clones, around 80% of them with a count of one. Over 9.5% of the sample rests with the top ten.

Trimming removed 0 bases from V and 7 bases from J; the gene matches leave 8 bases unexplained. The CDR3 contains 15 residues, cysteine and phenylalanine counted. Only CDR3 DNA is held: 45 bases, read in frame from base 1. According to the germline V gene (reference sequence), CDR1 reads GTSNPN and CDR2 reads SVGIG. The rearranged chain carries TRBV30 and TRBJ1-5; TRBD1 aligns with 8 central bases. This receptor was taken from a woman of 80 years or more with acute or convalescent COVID-19. The specimen was peripheral blood. The CDR3 region has the sequence CAWSVPGQGFQPQHF. The DNA sequence follows: TGTGCCTGGAGTGTACCAGGACAGGGTTTCCAGCCCCAGCATTTT.